A single sample is the source of the 6 T cell receptor beta chains below, sequenced in a study of CD8+CD57+ T cells in acquired aplastic anemia (dated by TCRdb to 2016 to 2019). Patients chosen for sequencing had shown expansion of CD8+CD57+ cells by flow cytometry. For sequencing, an Illumina HiSeq 2000 was employed. Profiling of TCR beta VDJ combinations and CDR3 sequences used genomic DNA as the template. TCRdb's own reprocessing of the public reads used fastp at Q25 and MiXCR and kept productive beta chains. One record per CDR3 amino acid sequence lists the most common genes and DNA. In this sample the table shows around 290,000 distinct CDR3 sequences, under 65% of which occur a single time. The ten largest clones add up to 1.3% of the sample. Source material: sorted CD4+, CD8+, or CD8+CD57+ T cells (not recorded which) from PBMCs. Receptors originate from a human donor with aplastic anemia.

This clonotype was found many times. This sequence joins TRBV19 and TRBJ2-2, with 8 bases matching TRBD2. The CDR3 consists of 16 residues. V shed 3 bases, J shed 4 bases, and the junction held 7 bases outside the gene matches. Germline V gene sequence: CDR1 LNHDA, CDR2 SQIVND (reference sequence). As DNA, the CDR3 is TGTGCCAGTAGTATTACGGGGGGGGCGACCACCGGGGAGCTGTTTTTT. Amino acids: CASSITGGATTGELFF.

CDR3 region: CSARDGGRGQKLFF. In DNA, the CDR3 is TGCAGTGCTAGAGATGGAGGCAGGGGACAAAAACTGTTTTTT. J is TRBJ1-4 and V is TRBV20-1; D is perhaps TRBD1 (6 bases). Trimming removed 0 bases at V and 9 bases at J, with 14 bases between. This CDR3 spans 14 amino acids. Germline lookup yields CDR1 DFQATT and CDR2 SNEGSKA (reference sequence).

This clonotype was detected only a few times. V gene TRBV7-2 combines with J gene TRBJ1-6; 9 bases agree with TRBD1. The CDR3 has 15 residues. From germline, CDR1 is SGHTA and CDR2 FQGNSA. With V trimmed by 3 bases and J by 7 bases, 4 bases remained unmatched. In nucleotides, the CDR3 is TGTGCCAGCAGCTTGACCGGGACAGGGAATTCACCCCTCCACTTT. Residues: CASSLTGTGNSPLHF.

This rearrangement joins TRBV7-2 to TRBJ1-1, with D possibly being TRBD1 (5 bases). V dropped 8 bases and J dropped 1 base, with 17 bases sitting between them. The CDR3 extends over 15 amino acids. Looked up from germline, CDR1 is SGHTA and CDR2 is FQGNSA. The CDR3 coding sequence is TGTGCCAGCTCTATAGCCGGGACGGCGAACACTGAAGCTTTCTTT. It codes for CASSIAGTANTEAFF. Together with reference TRBV7-2 and TRBJ1-1, the CDR3 gives the full variable domain: GAGVSQSPSNKVTEKGKDVELRCDPISGHTALYWYRQSLGQGLEFLIYFQGNSAPDKSGLPSDRFSAERTGGSVSTLTIQRTQQEDSAVYLCASSIAGTANTEAFFGQGTRLTVV.

The V and J genes are TRBV19 and TRBJ1-4, with unresolved D. V was trimmed by 6 bases and J by 8 bases, leaving 19 bases between them. The CDR3 is 15 amino acids. Germline CDR1 and CDR2: LNHDA and SQIVND (reference sequence). The CDR3 protein is CASSIGRPPREKLFF. CDR3 DNA sequence: TGTGCCAGTAGCATCGGACGGCCCCCGCGGGAAAAACTGTTTTTT. The full variable domain, rest sourced from reference TRBV19 and TRBJ1-4, is DGGITQSPKYLFRKEGQNVTLSCEQNLNHDAMYWYRQDPGQGLRLIYYSQIVNDFQKGDIAEGYSVSREKKESFPLTVTSAQKNPTAFYLCASSIGRPPREKLFFGSGTQLSVL.

The table lists this clonotype with many counts. The gene calls are TRBV19 and TRBJ2-1; 9 bases line up with TRBD2. The CDR3 loop spans 18 amino acids. From germline, CDR1 is LNHDA and CDR2 SQIVND (reference sequence). Losses at the gene ends were 5 bases for V and 7 bases for J; bases not matched to a gene: 18. The CDR3 DNA sequence: TGTGCCAGTAGTTTCTCCCCCTTAGCGGGAGATCTTCGGAATGAGCAGTTCTTC. Protein product: CASSFSPLAGDLRNEQFF.